These 20 T cell receptor beta chains share one sample of origin, sequenced in a study of PD-1 blockade in classical Hodgkin lymphoma. Every patient was affected by relapse after autologous stem cell transplantation, while exposure to brentuximab vedotin was not uniform. Assay: immunoSEQ multiplex PCR; the TCRdb copy retains only in-frame clones and omits some. The table records fewer than 65,000 clones, more than 75% of them present only once. The sequences come from peripheral blood mononuclear cells (PBMCs), collected at baseline. The receptors were gathered from a human donor with classical Hodgkin lymphoma.

The V gene is TRBV5-4, the J gene TRBJ2-3; TRBD2 matches at 12 bases. CDR3 length equals 18 residues. Trimming removed 0 bases from V and 0 bases from J; junction bases left unmatched: 5. The germline gives CDR1 SGHNT, CDR2 YYREEE (reference sequence). DNA for the CDR3: TGTGCCAGCAGCTTGGCCGGGACTAGCGGGCTAAGCACAGATACGCAGTATTTT. The encoded protein is CASSLAGTSGLSTDTQYF.

The genes are TRBV11-2 and TRBJ2-3; D is undetermined. Germline V gene sequence: CDR1 SGHAT, CDR2 FQNNGV. The CDR3 extends over 11 amino acids. V lost 5 bases, J lost 5 bases, and 5 bases lay in between. The CDR3 reads CASSVLDTQYF. The CDR3, as DNA: TGTGCCAGCAGCGTGCTAGATACGCAGTATTTT.

The chain is built from TRBV6-5 and TRBJ1-3, with 7 bases matching TRBD1. Unmatched junction bases numbered 4, after V lost 6 bases and J lost 2 bases. The CDR3 contains 14 residues. Germline CDR1 and CDR2: MNHEY and SVGAGI. The chain's CDR3 is CASRTGTAGNTIYF. CDR3 nucleotides: TGTGCCAGCAGAACCGGGACAGCTGGAAACACCATATATTTT.

The chain links TRBV28 to TRBJ1-5; D might be TRBD1 (6 bases). This CDR3 is built from 13 residues. Trimming took off 6 bases at V and 1 base at J, with 7 bases between the two ends. Per germline, CDR1 MDHEN and CDR2 SYDVKM. CDR3 sequence (DNA): TGTGCCAGCAGCCAGGGGAGCAATCAGCCCCAGCATTTT. Amino acids: CASSQGSNQPQHF.

The genes are TRBV9 and TRBJ2-2; TRBD1 or TRBD2 may be the D gene (5 bases each). CDR1 and CDR2 from the germline V gene are SGDLS and YYNGEE. The CDR3 spans 16 residues. The ends were cut back, 0 bases at V and 3 bases at J, with 12 bases in the middle. The chain's CDR3 is CASSVGGDSDTGELFF. CDR3 DNA sequence: TGTGCCAGCAGCGTAGGAGGGGATTCGGACACCGGGGAGCTGTTTTTT.

The rearrangement uses TRBV28 and TRBJ2-6, with D possibly matching TRBD1 (6 bases). Trimming removed 10 bases at V and 1 base at J, with 20 bases between. Germline loops: CDR1 MDHEN, CDR2 SYDVKM. The CDR3 totals 17 residues. The CDR3 region is CATSEQGWISGANVLTF. Written as DNA, the CDR3 is TGTGCCACCTCCGAGCAGGGGTGGATATCTGGGGCCAACGTCCTGACTTTC.

The gene calls are TRBV11-2 and TRBJ1-2, with TRBD1 matching over 7 bases. Germline V gene data show CDR1 as SGHAT and CDR2 as FQNNGV. This CDR3 region has 13 residues. After removal of 5 bases from V and 2 bases from J, the junction contained 2 bases not matched to a gene. The CDR3 sequence is CASSLQGNYGYTF. DNA of the CDR3: TGTGCCAGCAGCCTACAGGGGAACTATGGCTACACCTTC.

The chain couples TRBV4-1 to TRBJ2-1, with D possibly being TRBD2 (5 bases). This CDR3 has 17 amino acids. Germline CDR1 MGHRA, CDR2 YSYEKL. V was cut by 0 bases and J by 0 bases, with 12 bases left in between. The CDR3 DNA follows: TGCGCCAGCAGCCAAGAGCGAGCGGCCAGCTCCTACAATGAGCAGTTCTTC. It is translated as CASSQERAASSYNEQFF.

The CDR3 region has the DNA TGTGCCAGCAGTTTCCAGACTAGCGGGAGAGAGACCCAGTACTTC. Amino acid sequence: CASSFQTSGRETQYF. This chain uses TRBV27 with TRBJ2-5; 12 nucleotides match TRBD2. This CDR3 has 15 amino acids. V was clipped by 3 bases and J by 4 bases; unmatched bases: 3. Germline lookup yields CDR1 MNHEY and CDR2 SMNVEV (reference sequence).

The rearrangement links TRBV7-6 to TRBJ2-2, with 7 bases that match TRBD2. After removal of 5 bases from V and 3 bases from J, the junction contained 6 bases not matched to a gene. The CDR3 sequence is 15 residues long. CDR1 and CDR2 from the germline V gene are SGHVS and FNYEAQ. The CDR3 loop reads CASSPSGKYTGELFF. The CDR3 DNA reads TGTGCCAGCAGCCCCAGCGGGAAGTACACCGGGGAGCTGTTTTTT. Full variable domain (missing parts from reference TRBV7-6 and TRBJ2-2): GAGVSQSPRYKVTKRGQDVALRCDPISGHVSLYWYRQALGQGPEFLTYFNYEAQQDKSGLPNDRFSAERPEGSISTLTIQRTEQRDSAMYRCASSPSGKYTGELFFGEGSRLTVL.

This chain's CDR3 is CAIHSGTDYNEQFF. The CDR3 coding sequence is TGTGCCATCCACTCGGGGACCGACTACAATGAGCAGTTCTTC. The rearrangement links TRBV28 to TRBJ2-1; the D call may be TRBD1 or TRBD2 (5 bases each). The CDR3 totals 14 residues. Germline-derived CDR1 and CDR2 are MDHEN and SYDVKM. V gave up 10 bases and J gave up 3 bases, with 16 bases separating them.

The rearrangement joins TRBV5-4 to TRBJ2-5; a weak D match, TRBD1 (6 bases). Germline-derived CDR1 and CDR2 are SGHNT and YYREEE (reference sequence). The length of the CDR3 is 14 residues. V gave up 3 bases and J gave up 2 bases, with 11 bases separating them. The chain's CDR3 is CASSYRDTQETQYF. In nucleotides, the CDR3 is TGTGCCAGCAGCTACCGGGACACACAAGAGACCCAGTACTTC. Supplemented by reference TRBV5-4 and TRBJ2-5, the full variable domain reads ETGVTQSPTHLIKTRGQQVTLRCSSQSGHNTVSWYQQALGQGPQFIFQYYREEENGRGNFPPRFSGLQFPNYSSELNVNALELDDSALYLCASSYRDTQETQYFGPGTRLLVL.

J is TRBJ2-2 and V is TRBV4-1; D ambiguous. CDR3 length: 12 amino acids. The ends were cut back, 3 bases at V and 3 bases at J, with 2 bases in the middle. Germline V gives CDR1 MGHRA, CDR2 YSYEKL. In nucleotides, the CDR3 is TGCGCCAGCAGCCATTACACCGGGGAGCTGTTTTTT. It codes for CASSHYTGELFF.

The chain is built from TRBV27 and TRBJ2-7; 7 bases are a match to TRBD1. Trimming at V came to 6 bases and at J to 3 bases, leaving 11 bases not matched to a gene. Germline loops: CDR1 MNHEY, CDR2 SMNVEV (reference sequence). The CDR3 has 15 residues. DNA for the CDR3: TGTGCCAGCAGGCGAGGCCACAGGGGAAGCTACGAGCAGTACTTC. Translation: CASRRGHRGSYEQYF.

The V gene is TRBV27, the J gene TRBJ2-7; D perhaps matches TRBD1 (5 bases). The CDR3 consists of 12 residues. Trimming removed 9 bases at V and 4 bases at J, with 13 bases between. CDR1 and CDR2 (germline): MNHEY, SMNVEV (reference sequence). CDR3 in DNA: TGTGCCAGTTTATCCAGGGCATACGAGCAGTACTTC. Amino acids: CASLSRAYEQYF.

This clone was recorded only once. This chain connects TRBV11-2 to TRBJ2-1; 9 nucleotides align to TRBD2. Per the germline V gene, CDR1 is SGHAT and CDR2 is FQNNGV. J was trimmed by 4 bases and V by 0 bases; bases with no gene match: 7. The CDR3 sequence is 17 residues long. In DNA, the CDR3 is TGTGCCAGCAGCTTAGATCTACAGCTAGCGGGATACAATGAGCAGTTCTTC. Its protein is CASSLDLQLAGYNEQFF.

V gene TRBV30 combines with J gene TRBJ1-4, with a tentative D call TRBD1 (6 bases). Trimming removed 4 bases at V and 3 bases at J, with 9 bases between. This CDR3 region has 13 residues. The germline V gene has CDR1 GTSNPN and CDR2 SVGIG (reference sequence). The CDR3 coding sequence is TGTGCCTGGAACAGGGATTCTAATGAAAAACTGTTTTTT. This sequence encodes CAWNRDSNEKLFF.

This chain connects TRBV5-1 to TRBJ2-1; D uncertain. Trimming took 3 bases from V and 9 from J, leaving 22 bases between them. CDR1 and CDR2 (germline): SGHRS, YFSETQ. The CDR3 length is 16 residues. The CDR3 loop is CASSSTSLGPETEQFF. The CDR3, as DNA: TGCGCCAGCAGCTCCACCAGTCTAGGACCCGAGACTGAGCAGTTCTTC.

This clone was counted between two and nine times. The V and J genes are TRBV5-6 and TRBJ1-6, with 7 bases aligning to TRBD1. There are 14 residues in the CDR3. Germline-derived CDR1 and CDR2 are SGHDT and YYEEEE. The V gene end was trimmed by 3 bases and the J gene end by 9 bases; junction bases not matched to a gene: 6. This chain's CDR3 is CASSSGQVSSPLHF. The CDR3, as DNA: TGTGCCAGCAGCTCTGGACAGGTGTCTTCACCCCTCCACTTT.

The chain carries TRBV18 and TRBJ2-7; TRBD1 matches 7 bases. The germline gives CDR1 KGHSH, CDR2 LQKENI. V lost 3 bases to trimming and J lost 0 bases; unmatched junction nucleotides: 5. The CDR3 length is 15 residues. This chain's CDR3 is CASSPATGSSYEQYF. The CDR3 DNA sequence: TGTGCCAGCTCACCGGCGACAGGGAGCTCCTACGAGCAGTACTTC.